This T cell receptor beta chain was profiled in a study of blood T cell repertoires in COVID-19. About the study: The study drew acute and convalescent COVID-19 samples from the United States, Italy and Spain.

Trimming took 7 bases from V and 5 from J; bases not matched to a gene: 8. CDR1 is SNHLY, CDR2 FYNNEI, per germline. This CDR3 has 15 residues. Libraries were prepared by immunoSEQ multiplex PCR; TCRdb keeps only in-frame clonotypes and omits some of them. The table lists about 370,000 clones, more than 70% of them singletons. The clonotype comes from a woman in her thirties with COVID-19, enrolled during active disease. This chain joins TRBV2 and TRBJ2-3, with 11 bases aligning to TRBD2. Sequencing was performed on peripheral blood. CDR3 DNA sequence: TGTGCCAGCACCAGACTAGCGGGAAGAAAAGATACGCAGTATTTT. Its protein product is CASTRLAGRKDTQYF.